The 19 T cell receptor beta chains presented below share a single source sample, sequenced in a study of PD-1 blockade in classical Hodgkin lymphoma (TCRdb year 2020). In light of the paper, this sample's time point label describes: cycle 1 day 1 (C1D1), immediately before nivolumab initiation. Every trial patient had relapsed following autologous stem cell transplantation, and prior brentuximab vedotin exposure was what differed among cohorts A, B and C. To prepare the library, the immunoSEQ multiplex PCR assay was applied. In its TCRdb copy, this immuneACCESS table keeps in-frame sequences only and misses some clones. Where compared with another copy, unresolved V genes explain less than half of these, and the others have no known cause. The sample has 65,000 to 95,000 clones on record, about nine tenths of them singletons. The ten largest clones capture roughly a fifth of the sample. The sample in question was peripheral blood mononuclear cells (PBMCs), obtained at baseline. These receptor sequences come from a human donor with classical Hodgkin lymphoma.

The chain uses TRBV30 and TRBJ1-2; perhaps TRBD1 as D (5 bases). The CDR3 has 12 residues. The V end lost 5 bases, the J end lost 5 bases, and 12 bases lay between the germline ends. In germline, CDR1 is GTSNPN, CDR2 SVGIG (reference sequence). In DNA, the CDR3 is TGTGCCTGGGGGAAGACAGCGTATGGCTACACCTTC. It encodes CAWGKTAYGYTF.

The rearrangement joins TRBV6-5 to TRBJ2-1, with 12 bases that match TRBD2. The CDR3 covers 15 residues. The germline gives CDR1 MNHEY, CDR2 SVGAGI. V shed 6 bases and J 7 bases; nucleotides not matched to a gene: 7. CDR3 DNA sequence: TGTGCCAGCAGCTCGACTAGCGGGGGTATTAATGAGCAGTTCTTC. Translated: CASSSTSGGINEQFF.

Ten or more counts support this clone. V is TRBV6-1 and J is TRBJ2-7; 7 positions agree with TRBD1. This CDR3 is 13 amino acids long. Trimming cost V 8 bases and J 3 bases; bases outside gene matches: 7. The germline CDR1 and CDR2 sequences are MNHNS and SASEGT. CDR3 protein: CASQLRQGYEQYF. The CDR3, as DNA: TGTGCCAGCCAACTCCGACAGGGCTACGAGCAGTACTTC.

CDR3 nucleotides: TGTGCCAGCAGTAGGGGTAGCGGCCCTGGGGATACGCAGTATTTT. This gives the protein CASSRGSGPGDTQYF. V is TRBV27 and J is TRBJ2-3, with D possibly TRBD2 on 6 matching bases. This CDR3 spans 15 amino acids. Trimming pared 5 bases from V and 6 bases from J, leaving 18 bases between. Germline V gene sequence: CDR1 MNHEY, CDR2 SMNVEV (reference sequence).

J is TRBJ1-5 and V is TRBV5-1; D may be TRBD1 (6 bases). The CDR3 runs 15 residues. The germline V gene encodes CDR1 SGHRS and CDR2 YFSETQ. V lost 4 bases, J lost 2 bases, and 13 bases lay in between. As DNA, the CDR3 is TGCGCCAGCAGCCTGTCAGGGGACGGCAATCAGCCCCAGCATTTT. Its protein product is CASSLSGDGNQPQHF.

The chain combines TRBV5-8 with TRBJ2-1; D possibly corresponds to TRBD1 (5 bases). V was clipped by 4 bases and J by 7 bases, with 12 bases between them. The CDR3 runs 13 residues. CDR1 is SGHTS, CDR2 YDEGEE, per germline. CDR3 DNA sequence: TGTGCCAGCAGCCGAACGACAGATAATGAGCAGTTCTTC. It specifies CASSRTTDNEQFF. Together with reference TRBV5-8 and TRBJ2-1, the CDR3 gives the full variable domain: EAGVTQSPTHLIKTRGQQATLRCSPISGHTSVYWYQQALGLGLQFLLWYDEGEERNRGNFPPRFSGRQFPNYSSELNVNALELEDSALYLCASSRTTDNEQFFGPGTRLTVL.

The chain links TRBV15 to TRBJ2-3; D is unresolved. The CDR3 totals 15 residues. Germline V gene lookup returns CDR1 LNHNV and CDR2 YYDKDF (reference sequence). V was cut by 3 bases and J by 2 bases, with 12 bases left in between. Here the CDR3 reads CATSRADGTTDTQYF. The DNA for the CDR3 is TGTGCCACCAGCAGGGCGGACGGAACCACAGATACGCAGTATTTT. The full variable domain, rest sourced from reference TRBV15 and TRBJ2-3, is DAMVIQNPRYQVTQFGKPVTLSCSQTLNHNVMYWYQQKSSQAPKLLFHYYDKDFNNEADTPDNFQSRRPNTSFCFLDIRSPGLGDTAMYLCATSRADGTTDTQYFGPGTRLTVL.

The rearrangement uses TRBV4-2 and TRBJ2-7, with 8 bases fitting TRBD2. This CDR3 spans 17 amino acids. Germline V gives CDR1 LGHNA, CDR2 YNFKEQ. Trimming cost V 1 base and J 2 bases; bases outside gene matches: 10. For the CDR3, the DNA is TGTGCCAGCAGCCAAGTGGCGGTGAGCGGGAGCCCCTACGAGCAGTACTTC. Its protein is CASSQVAVSGSPYEQYF.

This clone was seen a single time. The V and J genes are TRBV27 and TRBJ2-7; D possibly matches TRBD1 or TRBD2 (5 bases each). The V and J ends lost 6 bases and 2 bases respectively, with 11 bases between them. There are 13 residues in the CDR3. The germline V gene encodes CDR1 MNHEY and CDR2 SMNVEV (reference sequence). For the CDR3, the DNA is TGTGCCAGCAGCCTAAGGGGAGCCTACGAGCAGTACTTC. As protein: CASSLRGAYEQYF.

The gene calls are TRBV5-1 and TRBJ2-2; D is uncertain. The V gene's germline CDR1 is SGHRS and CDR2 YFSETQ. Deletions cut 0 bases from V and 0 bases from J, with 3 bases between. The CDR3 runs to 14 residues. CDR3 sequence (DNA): TGCGCCAGCAGCTTGGGTTCGAACACCGGGGAGCTGTTTTTT. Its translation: CASSLGSNTGELFF.

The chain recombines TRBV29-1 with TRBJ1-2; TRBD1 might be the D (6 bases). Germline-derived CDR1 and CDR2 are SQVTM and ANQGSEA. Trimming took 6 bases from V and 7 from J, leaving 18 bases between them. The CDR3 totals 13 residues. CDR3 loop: CSVEGSGAVGYTF. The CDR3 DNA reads TGCAGCGTCGAGGGATCGGGGGCAGTTGGCTACACCTTC.

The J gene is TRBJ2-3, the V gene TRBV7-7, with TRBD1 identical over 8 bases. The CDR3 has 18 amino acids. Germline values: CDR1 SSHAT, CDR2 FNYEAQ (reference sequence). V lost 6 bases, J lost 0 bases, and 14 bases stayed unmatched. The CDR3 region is CASSSGAGGPLSTDTQYF. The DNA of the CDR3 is TGTGCCAGCAGTTCTGGGGCAGGGGGCCCCCTGAGCACAGATACGCAGTATTTT. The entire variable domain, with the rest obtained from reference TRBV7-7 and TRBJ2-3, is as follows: GAGVSQSPRYKVTKRGQDVTLRCDPISSHATLYWYQQALGQGPEFLTYFNYEAQPDKSGLPSDRFSAERPEGSISTLTIQRTEQRDSAMYRCASSSGAGGPLSTDTQYFGPGTRLTVL.

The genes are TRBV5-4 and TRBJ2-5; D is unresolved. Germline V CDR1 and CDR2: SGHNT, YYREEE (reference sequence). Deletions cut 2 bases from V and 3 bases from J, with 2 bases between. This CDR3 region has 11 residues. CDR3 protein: CASSFEETQYF. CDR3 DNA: TGTGCCAGCAGCTTTGAAGAGACCCAGTACTTC. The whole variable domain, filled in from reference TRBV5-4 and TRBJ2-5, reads ETGVTQSPTHLIKTRGQQVTLRCSSQSGHNTVSWYQQALGQGPQFIFQYYREEENGRGNFPPRFSGLQFPNYSSELNVNALELDDSALYLCASSFEETQYFGPGTRLLVL.

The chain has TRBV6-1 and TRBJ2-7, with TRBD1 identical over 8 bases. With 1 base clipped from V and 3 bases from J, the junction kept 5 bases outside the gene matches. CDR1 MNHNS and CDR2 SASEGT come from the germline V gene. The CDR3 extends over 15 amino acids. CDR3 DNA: TGTGCCAGCAGTGAAGGGACAGGGTCAGGCTACGAGCAGTACTTC. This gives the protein CASSEGTGSGYEQYF.

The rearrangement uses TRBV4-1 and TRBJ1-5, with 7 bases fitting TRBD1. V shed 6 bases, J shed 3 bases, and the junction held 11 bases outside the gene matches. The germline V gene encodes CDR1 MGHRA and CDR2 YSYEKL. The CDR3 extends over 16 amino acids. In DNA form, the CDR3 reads TGCGCCAGCAGTCACAGGCGACAGGGCAACAATCAGCCCCAGCATTTT. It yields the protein CASSHRRQGNNQPQHF.

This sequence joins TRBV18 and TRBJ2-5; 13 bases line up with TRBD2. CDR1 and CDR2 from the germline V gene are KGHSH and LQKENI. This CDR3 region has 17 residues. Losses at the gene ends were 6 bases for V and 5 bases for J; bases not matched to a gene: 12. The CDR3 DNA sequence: TGTGCCAGCTCCCGACTAGCGGGAGGACGATTCCGGGAGACCCAGTACTTC. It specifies CASSRLAGGRFRETQYF.

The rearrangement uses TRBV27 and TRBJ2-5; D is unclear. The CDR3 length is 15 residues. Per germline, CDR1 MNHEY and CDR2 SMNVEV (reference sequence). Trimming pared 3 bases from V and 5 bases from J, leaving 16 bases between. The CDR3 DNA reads TGTGCCAGCAGTTTGCTCTGGCCGCCCGGGGAGACCCAGTACTTC. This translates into CASSLLWPPGETQYF.

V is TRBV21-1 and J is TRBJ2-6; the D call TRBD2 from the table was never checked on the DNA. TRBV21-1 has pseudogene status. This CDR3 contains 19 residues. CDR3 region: CASSRKAASGGSGANVLTF. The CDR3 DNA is TGTGCCAGCAGCCGAAAGGCCGCTAGCGGGGGCTCTGGGGCCAACGTCCTGACTTTC.

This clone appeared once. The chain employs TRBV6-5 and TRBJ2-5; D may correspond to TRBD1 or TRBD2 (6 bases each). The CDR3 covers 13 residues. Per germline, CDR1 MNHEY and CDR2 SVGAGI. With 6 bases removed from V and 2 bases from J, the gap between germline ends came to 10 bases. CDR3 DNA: TGTGCCAGCAGGGAGGGGGTTCAAGAGACCCAGTACTTC. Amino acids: CASREGVQETQYF.